The rows below give T cell receptor beta chains drawn from one sample of a study of shared clonotypes between healthy human individuals. TCRdb keeps only in-frame clones here, not all; method: immunoSEQ multiplex PCR. The table lists millions of clones, approximately 94% of them singletons. The sequenced sample consisted of naive CD8+ T cells sorted from blood. The receptors were gathered from a man in his late teens or twenties in good health. CDR3s include the opening cysteine and the closing phenylalanine or tryptophan. Fields, in order: J gene, V gene, clone size, D gene, CDR3 DNA, CDR3 protein. D genes are given only for firm matches. The size field is filled for only some rows; it gives once, few, many or a size class.

TRBJ2-2,TRBV11-3,NA,NA,TGTGCCAGCAGCGCCGATACGGGGTACGGGGAGCTGTTTTTT,CASSADTGYGELFF
TRBJ2-7,TRBV6-5,NA,NA,TGTGCCAGCAGTCCGGGACAAGTCTACGAGCAGTACTTC,CASSPGQVYEQYF
TRBJ1-2,TRBV7-9,NA,NA,TGTGCCAGCAGCTTAGCAGGGAGCTATGGCTACACCTTC,CASSLAGSYGYTF
TRBJ1-6,TRBV28,few,NA,TGTGCCAGCAGTTCTTCCTACAGGGACGGTAATTCACCCCTCCACTTT,CASSSSYRDGNSPLHF
TRBJ2-7,TRBV6-6,NA,NA,TGTGCCAGCACCGCCCCGCGGGGCTCCTCCTACGAGCAGTACTTC,CASTAPRGSSYEQYF
TRBJ2-3,TRBV4-2,NA,TRBD2,TGTGCCAGCAGCCAAGATGCGGTAGCGGGGGTTGGGGATACGCAGTATTTT,CASSQDAVAGVGDTQYF
TRBJ2-1,TRBV6-1,once,TRBD2,TGTGCCAGCAGTGAGGCTCTAGCGGGGGCATACAATGAGCAGTTCTTC,CASSEALAGAYNEQFF
TRBJ1-6,TRBV2,NA,TRBD1,TGTGCCAGCAGTGAAATGGTCCCGGGACAGGGAGGATCACCCCTCCACTTT,CASSEMVPGQGGSPLHF
TRBJ1-1,TRBV5-4,NA,NA,TGTGCCAGCAGCCCGAGACAACTAAGAGGGACTGAAGCTTTCTTT,CASSPRQLRGTEAFF
TRBJ2-1,TRBV6-6,NA,TRBD2,TGTGCCAGCAGTTCGGTCTGGCTAGCGGGTCTCAATGAGCAGTTCTTC,CASSSVWLAGLNEQFF
TRBJ1-5,TRBV15,NA,NA,TGTGCCATCGGGGATGAGGAAACCAATCAGCCCCAGCATTTT,CAIGDEETNQPQHF
TRBJ2-2,TRBV7-3,once,NA,TGTGCCAGCAGCTTAATAGGCGGGTACACCGGGGAGCTGTTTTTT,CASSLIGGYTGELFF
TRBJ2-7,TRBV11-3,NA,NA,TGTGCCAGCAGCTTTGTACAGGGTCTCCCCTACGAGCAGTACTTC,CASSFVQGLPYEQYF
TRBJ2-1,TRBV30,NA,TRBD2,TGTGCCTGGAGTTCCGCAACCCCCACTAGCGAGGACAATGAGCAGTTCTTC,CAWSSATPTSEDNEQFF
TRBJ1-1,TRBV7-6,NA,NA,TGTGCCAGCAGAGAGGGAGGTTCGGGCACTGAAGCTTTCTTT,CASREGGSGTEAFF
TRBJ2-5,TRBV2,NA,TRBD2,TGTGCCAGCAGTGGAGGAGGGACTAGCGGGCATCCTGTGGAGACCCAGTACTTC,CASSGGGTSGHPVETQYF
TRBJ1-4,TRBV5-1,NA,TRBD1,TGCGCCAGCAGCTTGAGGACAGGAGCAACTAATGAAAAACTGTTTTTT,CASSLRTGATNEKLFF
TRBJ1-2,TRBV27,NA,NA,TGTGCCAGCGTACAGATACACAACTATGGCTACACCTTC,CASVQIHNYGYTF
TRBJ1-1,TRBV19,once,TRBD1,TGTGCCGCCAAGGGACAGGGGGAGACTGAAGCTTTCTTT,CAAKGQGETEAFF
TRBJ1-2,TRBV11-2,NA,TRBD1,TGTGCCAGCAGCTTCCCCGGGACAGGGGGCCTTGGCTACACCTTC,CASSFPGTGGLGYTF
TRBJ2-3,TRBV4-1,NA,NA,TGCGCCAGCAGCCCCCGTGACGTAGCAGATACGCAGTATTTT,CASSPRDVADTQYF
TRBJ2-5,TRBV30,once,NA,TGTGCCTGGAGTGGGCAGGGGCAAGAGACCCAGTACTTC,CAWSGQGQETQYF
TRBJ1-1,TRBV7-9,once,NA,TGTGCCAGCAGCGAGGAACGAGGTCGGGACACTGAAGCTTTCTTT,CASSEERGRDTEAFF
TRBJ1-2,TRBV5-4,NA,NA,TGTGCCAGCAGCCCGAAGGGGCAGTATGGCTACACCTTC,CASSPKGQYGYTF
TRBJ2-3,TRBV25-1,NA,NA,TGTGCCAGCAGTGAATATGGGTGGGGGCCCACAGATACGCAGTATTTT,CASSEYGWGPTDTQYF
TRBJ2-3,TRBV27,NA,NA,TGTGCCAGCAGGCTGGGGGATACGCAGTATTTT,CASRLGDTQYF
TRBJ1-2,TRBV2,NA,NA,TGTGCCAGCAGTGAAAGGGGAAACGACTATGGCTACACCTTC,CASSERGNDYGYTF
TRBJ1-2,TRBV27,NA,NA,TGTGCCAGCAGGGAGGGGGGAGCTAACTATGGCTACACCTTC,CASREGGANYGYTF
TRBJ2-7,TRBV4-2,NA,TRBD1,TGTGCCAGCAGCCAAGCGGGACAGGGGAGCTACGAGCAGTACTTC,CASSQAGQGSYEQYF
TRBJ2-7,TRBV5-4,NA,NA,TGTGCCAGCAGCCCCGGGACTTCGAGCTCCTACGAGCAGTACTTC,CASSPGTSSSYEQYF
TRBJ1-6,TRBV6-5,NA,NA,TGTGCCAGCAGTGAGGACGACTATAATTCACCCCTCCACTTT,CASSEDDYNSPLHF
TRBJ1-1,TRBV5-6,NA,NA,TGTGCCAGCAGCTTTCATTTTCAGGAAGGGGGCACTGAAGCTTTCTTT,CASSFHFQEGGTEAFF
TRBJ2-7,TRBV29-1,NA,NA,TGCAGCGTTGAAAACCCAGGAAACTACGAGCAGTACTTC,CSVENPGNYEQYF
TRBJ2-7,TRBV6-5,NA,NA,TGTGCCAGCAGTTACTCGGAGGGAGTTTACGAGCAGTACTTC,CASSYSEGVYEQYF
TRBJ2-5,TRBV7-8,NA,NA,TGTGCCAGCAGCTTCACGGAGGGGGCGCAGACGGAGACCCAGTACTTC,CASSFTEGAQTETQYF
TRBJ2-5,TRBV11-2,NA,NA,TGTGCCAGCAGCTTAGCCGGACAGCAAGAGACCCAGTACTTC,CASSLAGQQETQYF
TRBJ1-1,TRBV9,NA,NA,TGTGCCAGCAAACCATGGAACACTGAAGCTTTCTTT,CASKPWNTEAFF
TRBJ2-5,TRBV30,NA,NA,TGTGCCTGGACTGGACCGCCGGTTGCCCGAGAGACCCAGTACTTC,CAWTGPPVARETQYF
TRBJ1-2,TRBV27,once,NA,TGTGCCAGCCGTAGGGACTCACCCTCCTATGGCTACACCTTC,CASRRDSPSYGYTF
TRBJ2-7,TRBV27,once,NA,TGTGCCAGCAGTTATACCGCAGGCTACGAGCAGTACTTC,CASSYTAGYEQYF
TRBJ1-1,TRBV10-2,NA,NA,TGCGCCAGCAGTGAGGTAGCCTACACTGAAGCTTTCTTT,CASSEVAYTEAFF
TRBJ1-1,TRBV5-1,NA,NA,TGCGCCAGCAGCTTGGGCCCTACAGCGAGCACTGAAGCTTTCTTT,CASSLGPTASTEAFF
TRBJ2-1,TRBV7-9,NA,TRBD2,TGTGCCAGCAGCTTGTTGGGACTAAACTACAATGAGCAGTTCTTC,CASSLLGLNYNEQFF
TRBJ2-1,TRBV19,NA,NA,TGTGCCAGTAGTCCTCATAACAATGAGCAGTTCTTC,CASSPHNNEQFF
TRBJ1-1,TRBV7-8,NA,TRBD1,TGTGCCAGCAGCTCGGGACAGGGGCACACTGAAGCTTTCTTT,CASSSGQGHTEAFF
TRBJ1-1,TRBV28,NA,NA,TGTGCCAGCAGTTTAACCGCGAACACTGAAGCTTTCTTT,CASSLTANTEAFF
TRBJ2-1,TRBV5-1,NA,TRBD2,TGCGCCAGCAGCACGACTAGCGGGGGCTACAATGAGCAGTTCTTC,CASSTTSGGYNEQFF
TRBJ2-7,TRBV10-2,NA,NA,TGCGCCAGCAGTGAGGGCCCGGGGGCCTACGAGCAGTACTTC,CASSEGPGAYEQYF
TRBJ2-3,TRBV2,NA,TRBD2,TGTGCCAAAGGCACTAGCGGGGGACTAAGCACAGATACGCAGTATTTT,CAKGTSGGLSTDTQYF
TRBJ1-4,TRBV15,NA,NA,TGTGCCACCAGCAGAGATGGAGCAACTAATGAAAAACTGTTTTTT,CATSRDGATNEKLFF
TRBJ1-6,TRBV6-5,NA,NA,TGTGCCAGCAGTTCCCTACAAGGGGTCAATTCACCCCTCCACTTT,CASSSLQGVNSPLHF
TRBJ1-1,TRBV6-5,once,NA,TGTGCCAGCAGTTACATTGGACCAAACACTGAAGCTTTCTTT,CASSYIGPNTEAFF
TRBJ2-3,TRBV30,NA,TRBD1,TGTGCCGGAACGACAGGGGGATGGACAGATACGCAGTATTTT,CAGTTGGWTDTQYF
TRBJ2-2,TRBV25-1,NA,TRBD2,TGTGCCAGCAGTGAATTCGCGGGAGTGGGGAACACCGGGGAGCTGTTTTTT,CASSEFAGVGNTGELFF
TRBJ2-7,TRBV5-1,NA,NA,TGCGCCAGCAGCTTGGTCGGCGGAACCTACGAGCAGTACTTC,CASSLVGGTYEQYF
TRBJ2-7,TRBV19,NA,TRBD1,TGTGCCAGTAGTGCCGGGACAGGGTACGAGCAGTACTTC,CASSAGTGYEQYF